The T cell receptor (beta chain) described here comes from a study of identical twins. General study points: Zero-insertion results could be subject to partial confounding by invariant MAIT and iNKT cells. The study based its conclusions on cross-sectional statistical analysis and did not follow the same donors.

In TCRdb, the 5' RACE reads were re-called with MiXCR into one record per CDR3 protein. The sample yields a few hundred thousand distinct CDR3 sequences, about 9% seen once. For this clonotype: No antigen is known for it.

V lost 4 bases to trimming and J lost 6 bases; unmatched junction nucleotides: 5. Germline assignment: CDR1 MNHEY and CDR2 SMNVEV (reference sequence). The CDR3 totals 15 residues. The TCR comes from a woman aged 45-65 years in good health. Material: naive T cells sorted from blood. The rearrangement uses TRBV27 and TRBJ2-7; 14 bases align to TRBD2. CDR3 nucleotide sequence: TGTGCCAGCAGTTCAGGGACTAGCGGGAGCTCCGAGCAGTACTTC. Protein sequence: CASSSGTSGSSEQYF.